Listed here are 2 T cell receptor beta chains from one sample, sequenced in a study of shared clonotypes between healthy human individuals. Selected positively for CCR7 and CD45RO-negative, naive CD8 cells excluded terminally differentiated effector memory CD45RA+ cells. Clones were sequenced by immunoSEQ multiplex PCR, and TCRdb holds only the in-frame ones, with some missing. The sample holds more than 2 million clones, about 95% seen once. The specimen sequenced was naive CD8+ T cells sorted from blood. These receptors all stem from a man between 18 and 29 years old in good health.

To note about this clone: The sample carries other DNA sequences with the same CDR3. The rearrangement uses TRBV7-2 and TRBJ2-1; 10 positions agree with TRBD2. After removal of 1 base from V and 2 bases from J, the junction contained 2 bases not matched to a gene. Germline V lookup: CDR1 SGHTA, CDR2 FQGNSA. This CDR3 contains 16 residues. The CDR3 is CASSLVLAGTYNEQFF. CDR3 DNA sequence: TGTGCCAGCAGCTTAGTACTAGCGGGGACCTACAATGAGCAGTTCTTC.

This clone appeared a single time. This rearrangement joins TRBV30 to TRBJ2-3; TRBD1 agrees at 10 bases. CDR3 length: 15 amino acids. Germline-derived CDR1 and CDR2 are GTSNPN and SVGIG (reference sequence). J lost 4 bases, V lost 0 bases, and 4 bases had no gene match. For the CDR3, the DNA is TGTGCCTGGAGTGTGACAGGGGGCTTAGCAGATACGCAGTATTTT. It translates to CAWSVTGGLADTQYF.